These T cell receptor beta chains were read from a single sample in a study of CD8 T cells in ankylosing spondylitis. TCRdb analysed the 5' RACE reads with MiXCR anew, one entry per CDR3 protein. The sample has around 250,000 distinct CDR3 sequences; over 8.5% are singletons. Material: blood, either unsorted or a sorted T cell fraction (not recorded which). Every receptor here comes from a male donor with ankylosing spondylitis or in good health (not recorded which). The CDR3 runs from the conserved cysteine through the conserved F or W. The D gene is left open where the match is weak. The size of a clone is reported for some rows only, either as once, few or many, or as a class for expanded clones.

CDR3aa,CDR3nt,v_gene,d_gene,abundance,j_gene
CATSDTGLAYNEQFF,TGTGCCACCAGTGACACGGGACTAGCCTACAATGAGCAGTTCTTC,TRBV24-1,TRBD2,many,TRBJ2-1
CASSQNRLAYEQYF,TGTGCCAGCAGCCAAAACCGGCTAGCTTACGAGCAGTACTTC,TRBV6-1,.,.,TRBJ2-7
CASSLAGVSTDTQYF,TGCGCCAGCAGCTTAGCGGGGGTCAGCACAGATACGCAGTATTTT,TRBV5-1,TRBD2,many,TRBJ2-3
CAISTLPRGMNTEAFF,TGTGCCATCAGCACGCTTCCCCGGGGAATGAACACTGAAGCTTTCTTT,TRBV10-3,.,.,TRBJ1-1
CASSLDFSGPYEQYF,TGCGCCAGCAGCTTGGACTTTTCCGGGCCGTACGAGCAGTACTTC,TRBV5-1,.,many,TRBJ2-7
CASSLGLDRETQYF,TGTGCCAGCAGCCTCGGACTGGATCGGGAGACCCAGTACTTC,TRBV28,.,once,TRBJ2-5
CASSLFVGEGAKNIQYF,TGTGCCAGCAGTTTATTTGTTGGGGAGGGGGCCAAAAACATTCAGTACTTC,TRBV28,TRBD2,few,TRBJ2-4
CASSLVGGARDGYTF,TGTGCCAGCAGCTTAGTAGGGGGGGCAAGAGATGGCTACACCTTC,TRBV11-2,.,.,TRBJ1-2
CASSLERQGFNEKLFF,TGTGCCAGCAGCTTGGAAAGACAGGGGTTTAATGAAAAACTGTTTTTT,TRBV7-6,TRBD1,many,TRBJ1-4
CASSVSGVSTDTQYF,TGTGCCAGCAGCGTGAGCGGGGTTAGCACAGATACGCAGTATTTT,TRBV9,TRBD2,many,TRBJ2-3
CASSTHRSLSSYNEQFF,TGTGCCAGCAGCACCCACAGGAGCCTTAGCTCCTACAATGAGCAGTTCTTC,TRBV7-9,.,.,TRBJ2-1
CASVTSGGAAEQFF,TGTGCCAGCGTAACTAGCGGGGGGGCCGCTGAGCAGTTCTTC,TRBV6-5,TRBD2,many,TRBJ2-1
CASSQGSDYEQYF,TGCGCCAGCAGCCAAGGAAGTGACTACGAGCAGTACTTC,TRBV4-1,.,few,TRBJ2-7
CASSARQKNTEAFF,TGTGCCAGCTCTGCGAGACAGAAGAACACTGAAGCTTTCTTT,TRBV18,.,many,TRBJ1-1
CASRRTETQYF,TGTGCCAGCAGGAGGACGGAGACCCAGTACTTC,TRBV12-3/TRBV12-4,.,many,TRBJ2-5
CASSLFGDEQFF,TGCGCCAGCAGCTTGTTCGGAGATGAGCAGTTCTTC,TRBV5-1,.,many,TRBJ2-1
CASSPPRGTGKRNTIYF,TGTGCCAGCAGTCCCCCCCGGGGGACAGGGAAACGAAACACCATATATTTT,TRBV28,TRBD1,few,TRBJ1-3
CASSPGLLAGILTDTQYF,TGTGCCAGCAGCCCTGGGCTTCTAGCGGGGATCCTCACAGATACGCAGTATTTT,TRBV4-2,TRBD2,few,TRBJ2-3
CASSDSSGGDETQYF,TGTGCCAGCAGTGACTCTAGCGGGGGGGATGAGACCCAGTACTTC,TRBV6-5,TRBD2,many,TRBJ2-5
CASSLEVRETQYF,TGCGCCAGCAGCTTGGAGGTACGGGAGACCCAGTACTTC,TRBV5-1,.,many,TRBJ2-5
CASSYKREYGYTF,TGTGCCAGCAGTTACAAACGGGAGTATGGCTACACCTTC,TRBV6-5,.,many,TRBJ1-2
CASSRGLAGGPTNEQFF,TGTGCCAGCAGCAGGGGACTAGCGGGAGGGCCGACCAATGAGCAGTTCTTC,TRBV7-9,TRBD2,.,TRBJ2-1
CASRTVPGRLAGGELFF,TGTGCCAGCAGGACCGTCCCGGGACGTCTTGCGGGCGGGGAGCTGTTTTTT,TRBV6-9,.,.,TRBJ2-2
CASSTPIPGAQETQYF,TGTGCCAGCAGCACCCCAATTCCAGGAGCCCAAGAGACCCAGTACTTC,TRBV7-8,.,.,TRBJ2-5
CASSPDSDNEQFF,TGCGCCAGCAGCCCGGACAGCGACAATGAGCAGTTCTTC,TRBV5-1,.,many,TRBJ2-1
CSAPNREVWTEAFF,TGCAGTGCTCCAAACAGGGAGGTATGGACTGAAGCTTTCTTT,TRBV20-1,.,many,TRBJ1-1
CSARDWTGEETQYF,TGCAGTGCTAGAGATTGGACAGGGGAAGAGACCCAGTACTTC,TRBV20-1,TRBD1,many,TRBJ2-5
CASSGGQGGYEQYF,TGTGCCAGCAGCGGGGGACAGGGTGGCTACGAGCAGTACTTC,TRBV5-6,TRBD1,many,TRBJ2-7
CSVEDRWEGYTF,TGCAGCGTTGAAGATCGATGGGAAGGCTACACCTTC,TRBV29-1,.,many,TRBJ1-2
CASSENLDQPQHF,TGTGCCAGCAGTGAGAACCTCGATCAGCCCCAGCATTTT,TRBV2,.,many,TRBJ1-5
CASSGGLAVSSYEQYF,TGTGCCAGCAGTGGCGGACTAGCGGTGAGCTCCTACGAGCAGTACTTC,TRBV2,TRBD2,.,TRBJ2-7
CSASTELNTEAFF,TGCAGTGCTAGTACAGAGCTGAACACTGAAGCTTTCTTT,TRBV20-1,.,many,TRBJ1-1
CASSFGTGRGNEQFF,TGCGCCAGCAGCTTCGGGACAGGGAGGGGTAATGAGCAGTTCTTC,TRBV5-1,TRBD1,many,TRBJ2-1
CAISEGRTGVSQPQHF,TGTGCCATCAGTGAGGGCAGGACAGGGGTGAGTCAGCCCCAGCATTTT,TRBV10-3,TRBD1,many,TRBJ1-5
CASSDTSGWVTQYF,TGCGCCAGCAGCGATACTAGCGGGTGGGTGACCCAGTACTTC,TRBV5-1,TRBD2,many,TRBJ2-5
CATKMDRGKFNEQFF,TGTGCCACCAAAATGGACAGGGGGAAATTCAATGAGCAGTTCTTC,TRBV15,TRBD1,few,TRBJ2-1
CSVELGDNEQFF,TGCAGCGTTGAACTAGGGGACAATGAGCAGTTCTTC,TRBV29-1,.,many,TRBJ2-1
CSVSEVADTQYF,TGCAGTGTTTCGGAAGTGGCGGATACGCAGTATTTT,TRBV20-1,.,many,TRBJ2-3
CASSLGRQGLSDF,TGTGCCAGCAGTTTGGGAAGACAGGGACTAAGTGACTTT,TRBV12-3/TRBV12-4,TRBD1,many,TRBJ1-1
CASSSPRRTSGNTGELFF,TGTGCCAGCAGCTCGCCCCGTCGGACTAGCGGGAACACCGGGGAGCTGTTTTTT,TRBV6-2/TRBV6-3,TRBD2,many,TRBJ2-2
CASSLGRGRATNTEAFF,TGTGCCAGCAGCTTAGGCAGGGGCAGGGCTACGAACACTGAAGCTTTCTTT,TRBV11-2,.,many,TRBJ1-1
CAISESLGTSGRELDEQFF,TGTGCCATCAGTGAGTCCTTAGGGACTAGCGGGAGGGAACTGGATGAGCAGTTCTTC,TRBV10-3,TRBD2,many,TRBJ2-1
CASRPSGSPYEQYF,TGTGCCAGCAGACCTAGCGGGAGCCCCTACGAGCAGTACTTC,TRBV7-9,TRBD2,.,TRBJ2-7
CASGQNQPQHF,TGTGCCAGCGGACAGAATCAGCCCCAGCATTTT,TRBV6-5,.,many,TRBJ1-5
CASSWGDYFHEQFF,TGTGCCAGCAGCTGGGGGGACTATTTCCATGAGCAGTTCTTC,TRBV5-6,TRBD2,many,TRBJ2-1
CASSLFMMGSRGTDTQYF,TGTGCCAGCAGCTTGTTCATGATGGGCTCCCGTGGCACAGATACGCAGTATTTT,TRBV5-5,.,many,TRBJ2-3
CSVTDPTNTGELFF,TGCAGCGTGACAGACCCTACCAACACCGGGGAGCTGTTTTTT,TRBV29-1,.,many,TRBJ2-2
CASSLASTYISGNTIYF,TGTGCCAGCAGCTTAGCGTCGACATATATCTCTGGAAACACCATATATTTT,TRBV7-2,.,many,TRBJ1-3
CASSLYGDKQYF,TGTGCCAGCAGCTTATATGGCGATAAGCAGTACTTC,TRBV13,.,many,TRBJ2-7
CASSFFRVTTSSTDTQYF,TGTGCCAGCAGTTTTTTCAGGGTAACTACATCGAGCACAGATACGCAGTATTTT,TRBV12-3/TRBV12-4,.,many,TRBJ2-3
CASSELQGASTDTQYF,TGCGCCAGCAGCGAATTACAGGGGGCGAGCACAGATACGCAGTATTTT,TRBV10-1,TRBD1,few,TRBJ2-3
CASSPGTGKLETQYF,TGTGCCAGCAGCCCCGGGACAGGGAAGTTGGAGACCCAGTACTTC,TRBV5-8,TRBD1,many,TRBJ2-5
CASSLAVGPWSQHF,TGTGCCAGCAGTTTAGCTGTCGGTCCCTGGTCCCAGCATTTT,TRBV28,.,many,TRBJ1-5
CASSLGQGTDIQYF,TGTGCCAGCAGCTTGGGGCAGGGTACGGACATTCAGTACTTC,TRBV5-5,.,many,TRBJ2-4
CSVAGAGNTIYF,TGCAGCGTTGCCGGCGCTGGAAACACCATATATTTT,TRBV29-1,.,.,TRBJ1-3
CASSFADVNYGYTF,TGTGCCAGCAGTTTCGCGGACGTTAACTATGGCTACACCTTC,TRBV6-5,.,many,TRBJ1-2